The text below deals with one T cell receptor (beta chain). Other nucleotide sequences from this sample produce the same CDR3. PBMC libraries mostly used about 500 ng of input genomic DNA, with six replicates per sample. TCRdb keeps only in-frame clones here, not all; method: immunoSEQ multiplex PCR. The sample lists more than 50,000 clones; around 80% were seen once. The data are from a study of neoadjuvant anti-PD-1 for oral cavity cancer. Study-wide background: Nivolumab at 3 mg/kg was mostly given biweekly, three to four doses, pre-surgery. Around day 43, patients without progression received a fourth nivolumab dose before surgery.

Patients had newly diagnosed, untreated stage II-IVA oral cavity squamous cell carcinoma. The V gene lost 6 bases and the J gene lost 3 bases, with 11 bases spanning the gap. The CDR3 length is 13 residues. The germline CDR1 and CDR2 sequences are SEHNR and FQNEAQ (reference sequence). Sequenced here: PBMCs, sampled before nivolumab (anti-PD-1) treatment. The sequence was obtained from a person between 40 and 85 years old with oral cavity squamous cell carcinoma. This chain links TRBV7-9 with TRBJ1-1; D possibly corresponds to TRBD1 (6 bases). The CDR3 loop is CASSFKGDTEAFF. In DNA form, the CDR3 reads TGTGCCAGCAGTTTTAAGGGGGACACTGAAGCTTTCTTT.